This T cell receptor (beta chain) stems from a study of cytomegalovirus exposure and HLA in healthy donors. About the study: An analysis done earlier identified 90 million to 120 million unique TCR beta sequences from about 179 million T cells.

This CDR3 is built from 14 residues. The germline gives CDR1 LNHDA, CDR2 SQIVND (reference sequence). With V trimmed by 5 bases and J by 12 bases, 10 bases remained unmatched. The PCR had 60 Vbeta and 13 Jbeta primers. Here immunoSEQ multiplex PCR was the method, and the copy in TCRdb shows in-frame clones only, minus some. The sample consists of about 200,000 clones, roughly 70% of them appearing once. Donors were nominally healthy when sampled, though unrecorded immune exposures were likely. The sequencing sample was made of PBMCs. This clonotype originated in a man in his forties in good health and CMV-seropositive. The chain links TRBV19 to TRBJ2-5, with 12 bases lining up with TRBD1. CDR3 DNA: TGTGCCAGTAGTTCCGGGGGACAGGGGGCGCAGGAGTACTTC. Protein: CASSSGGQGAQEYF.